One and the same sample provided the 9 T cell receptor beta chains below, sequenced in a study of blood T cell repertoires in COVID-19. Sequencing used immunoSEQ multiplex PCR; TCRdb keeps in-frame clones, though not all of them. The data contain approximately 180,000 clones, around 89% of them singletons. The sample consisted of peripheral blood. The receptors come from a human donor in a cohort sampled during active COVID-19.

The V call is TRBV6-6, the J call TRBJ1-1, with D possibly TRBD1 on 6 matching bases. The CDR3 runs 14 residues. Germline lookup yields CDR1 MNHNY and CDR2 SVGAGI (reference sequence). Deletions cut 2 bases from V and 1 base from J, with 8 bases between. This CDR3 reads CASSYQGWNTEAFF. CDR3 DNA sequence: TGTGCCAGCAGTTACCAGGGGTGGAACACTGAAGCTTTCTTT.

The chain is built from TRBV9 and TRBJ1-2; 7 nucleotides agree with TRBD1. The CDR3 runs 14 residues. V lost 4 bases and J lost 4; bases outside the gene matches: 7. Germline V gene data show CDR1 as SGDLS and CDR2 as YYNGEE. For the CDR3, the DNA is TGTGCCAGCAGCTCCCGAGACAGGGTCTATGGCTACACCTTC. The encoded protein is CASSSRDRVYGYTF. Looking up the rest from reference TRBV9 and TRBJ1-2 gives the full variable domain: DSGVTQTPKHLITATGQRVTLRCSPRSGDLSVYWYQQSLDQGLQFLIQYYNGEERAKGNILERFSAQQFPDLHSELNLSSLELGDSALYFCASSSRDRVYGYTFGSGTRLTVV.

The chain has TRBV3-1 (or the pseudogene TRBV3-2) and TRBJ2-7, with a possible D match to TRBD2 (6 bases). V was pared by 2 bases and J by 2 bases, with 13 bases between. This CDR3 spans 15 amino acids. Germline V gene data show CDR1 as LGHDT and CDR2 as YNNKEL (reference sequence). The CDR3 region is CASSQSPSVTYEQYF. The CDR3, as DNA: TGTGCCAGCAGCCAATCCCCTAGCGTAACCTACGAGCAGTACTTC.

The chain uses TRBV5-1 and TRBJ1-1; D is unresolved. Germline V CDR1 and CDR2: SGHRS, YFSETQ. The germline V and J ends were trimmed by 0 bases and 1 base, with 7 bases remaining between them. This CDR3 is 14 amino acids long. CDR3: CASSLEEKNTEAFF. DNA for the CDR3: TGCGCCAGCAGCTTGGAGGAGAAGAACACTGAAGCTTTCTTT.

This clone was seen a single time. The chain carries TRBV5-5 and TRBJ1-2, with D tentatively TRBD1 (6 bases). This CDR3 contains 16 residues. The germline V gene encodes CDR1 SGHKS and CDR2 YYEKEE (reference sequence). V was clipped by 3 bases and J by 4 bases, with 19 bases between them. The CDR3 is CASSSFPGQGGYGYTF. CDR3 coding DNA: TGTGCCAGCAGCTCTTTCCCGGGGCAAGGGGGCTATGGCTACACCTTC.

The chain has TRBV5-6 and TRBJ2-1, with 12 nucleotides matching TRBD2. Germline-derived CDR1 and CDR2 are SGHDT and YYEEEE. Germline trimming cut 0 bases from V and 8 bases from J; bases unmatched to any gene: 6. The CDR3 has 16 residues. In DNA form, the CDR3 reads TGTGCCAGCAGCTTGGATAGGACTAGCGGGACCGATGAGCAGTTCTTC. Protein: CASSLDRTSGTDEQFF.

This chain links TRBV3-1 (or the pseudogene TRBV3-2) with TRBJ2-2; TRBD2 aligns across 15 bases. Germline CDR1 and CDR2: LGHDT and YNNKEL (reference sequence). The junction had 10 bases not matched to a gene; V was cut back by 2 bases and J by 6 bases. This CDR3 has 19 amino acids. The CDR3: CASSQLGLAGGRFSGELFF. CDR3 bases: TGTGCCAGCAGCCAACTCGGACTAGCGGGGGGGCGTTTTTCCGGGGAGCTGTTTTTT.

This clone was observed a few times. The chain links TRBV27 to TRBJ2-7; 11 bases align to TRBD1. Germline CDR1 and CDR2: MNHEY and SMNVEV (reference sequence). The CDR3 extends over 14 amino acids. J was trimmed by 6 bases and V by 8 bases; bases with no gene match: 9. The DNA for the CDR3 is TGTGCCAGCGGGGGGACCGGGACAGGGGGCGAGCAGTACTTC. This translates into CASGGTGTGGEQYF.

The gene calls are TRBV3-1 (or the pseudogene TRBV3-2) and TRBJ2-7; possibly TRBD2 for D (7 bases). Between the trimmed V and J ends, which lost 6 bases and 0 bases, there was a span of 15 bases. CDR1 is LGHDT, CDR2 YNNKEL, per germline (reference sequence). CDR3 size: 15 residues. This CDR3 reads CASRGGAGSSYEQYF. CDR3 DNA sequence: TGTGCCAGCAGGGGGGGGGCAGGGAGCTCCTACGAGCAGTACTTC.